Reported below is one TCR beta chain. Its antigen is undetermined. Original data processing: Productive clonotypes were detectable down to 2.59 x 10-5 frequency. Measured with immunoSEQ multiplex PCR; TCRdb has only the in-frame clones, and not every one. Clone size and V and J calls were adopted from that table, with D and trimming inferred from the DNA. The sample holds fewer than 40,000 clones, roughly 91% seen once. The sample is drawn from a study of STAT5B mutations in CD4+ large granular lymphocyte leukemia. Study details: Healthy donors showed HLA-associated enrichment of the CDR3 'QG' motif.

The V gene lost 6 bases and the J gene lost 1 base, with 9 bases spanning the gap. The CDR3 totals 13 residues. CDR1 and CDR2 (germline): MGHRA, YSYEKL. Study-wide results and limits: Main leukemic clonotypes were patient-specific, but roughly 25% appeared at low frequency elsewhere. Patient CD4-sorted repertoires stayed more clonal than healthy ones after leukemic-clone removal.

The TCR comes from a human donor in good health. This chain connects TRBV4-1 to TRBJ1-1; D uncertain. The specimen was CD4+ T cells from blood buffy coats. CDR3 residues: CASSSTRNTEAFF. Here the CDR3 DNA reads TGCGCCAGCAGTTCCACACGGAACACTGAAGCTTTCTTT.